This T cell receptor (beta chain) derives from a study of blood T cell repertoires in COVID-19. About the research overall: The origin of the acute and convalescent COVID-19 samples was the United States, Italy and Spain. T cells, B-cell-depleted T cells, or PBMCs provided the cDNA or gDNA that served as material.

Study processing details: Quantification of nucleated cells was approximated via reference gene primer amplification. The repertoire was sequenced with immunoSEQ multiplex PCR; TCRdb's copy has only in-frame clones and lacks some. V and J calls and clone size are copied from that table; D and trimming were computed from the DNA. The sample holds about 270,000 clones, approximately 89% seen once. The CDR3 is 14 amino acids. Germline CDR1 reads MNHEY; CDR2 reads SVGAGI. Trimming at V came to 6 bases and at J to 4 bases, leaving 5 bases not matched to a gene. Participant age was roughly 18 to 95 years, and participants resided in fewer than 30 US areas.

The genes are TRBV6-5 and TRBJ2-2; 7 nucleotides align to TRBD1. What was sequenced was PBMCs or T cells enriched from blood (not recorded which). The TCR sequence derives from a man between 35 and 55 years old who had been exposed to COVID-19. CDR3 nucleotides: TGTGCCAGCAGAACCGGGACAGCCACCGGGGAGCTGTTTTTT. Protein product: CASRTGTATGELFF.